This T cell receptor beta chain appears in the sequencing data of a study of shared clonotypes between healthy human individuals. Findings and limits, study-wide: A reduction in generation probabilities was seen for non-shared clonotypes relative to those shared by all four donors. Relative to memory subsets, naive subsets generally showed larger estimated richness.

A note on this clone: Its matching antigen is unknown.

The CDR3 consists of 15 residues. Clones were read by immunoSEQ multiplex PCR, and TCRdb kept only the in-frame ones, dropping some. The data show 2 million to 2.5 million clones, under 97% seen once. This chain connects TRBV21-1 to TRBJ2-1; the D call of TRBD2 is as the table states it, not checked on the DNA. TRBV21-1 corresponds to a pseudogene. This TCR came from a man aged 18 to 29 in good health. Sequencing used naive CD4+ T cells sorted from blood. As to subset: CD45RA+ positively selected. The CDR3, as DNA: TGTGCCAGCGCCGAGAGAGAAGCGTACTACAATGAGCAGTTCTTC. It yields the protein CASAEREAYYNEQFF.